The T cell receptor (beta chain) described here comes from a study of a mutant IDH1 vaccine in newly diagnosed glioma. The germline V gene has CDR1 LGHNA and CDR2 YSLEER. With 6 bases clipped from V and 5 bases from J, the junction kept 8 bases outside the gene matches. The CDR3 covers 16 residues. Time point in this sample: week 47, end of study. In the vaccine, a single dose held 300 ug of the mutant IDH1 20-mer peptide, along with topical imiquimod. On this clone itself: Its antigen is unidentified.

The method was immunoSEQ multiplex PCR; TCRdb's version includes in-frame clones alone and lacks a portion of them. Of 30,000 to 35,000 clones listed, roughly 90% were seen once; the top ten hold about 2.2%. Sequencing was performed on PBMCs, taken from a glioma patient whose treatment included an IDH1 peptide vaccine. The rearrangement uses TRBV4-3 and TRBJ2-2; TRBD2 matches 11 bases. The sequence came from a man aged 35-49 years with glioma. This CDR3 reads CASRSASGRRTGELFF. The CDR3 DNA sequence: TGCGCCAGCAGAAGCGCTAGCGGGAGGAGAACCGGGGAGCTGTTTTTT.